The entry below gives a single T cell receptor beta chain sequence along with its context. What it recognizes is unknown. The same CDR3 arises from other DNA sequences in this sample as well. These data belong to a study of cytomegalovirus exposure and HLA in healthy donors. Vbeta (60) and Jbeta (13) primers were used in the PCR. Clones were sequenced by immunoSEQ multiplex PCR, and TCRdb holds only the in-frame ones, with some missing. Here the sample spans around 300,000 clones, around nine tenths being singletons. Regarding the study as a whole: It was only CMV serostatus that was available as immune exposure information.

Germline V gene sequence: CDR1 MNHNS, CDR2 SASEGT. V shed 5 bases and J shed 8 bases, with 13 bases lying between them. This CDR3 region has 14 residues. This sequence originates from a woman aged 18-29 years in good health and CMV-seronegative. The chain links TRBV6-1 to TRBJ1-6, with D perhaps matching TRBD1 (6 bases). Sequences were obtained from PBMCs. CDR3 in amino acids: CASSIQGGDSPLHF. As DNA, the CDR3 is TGTGCCAGCAGTATACAGGGTGGTGATTCACCCCTCCACTTT.